Sample share makes the clone carrying this T cell receptor (beta chain) medium-sized (0.01 to 0.1%). Its specificity is not known. TCRdb re-analyzed the PCR reads through MiXCR. Of more than 20,000 clones detected, around 13% appear once; the ten largest clones hold 24%. Germline V gene lookup returns CDR1 MNHNS and CDR2 SASEGT. V shed 1 base, J shed 3 bases, and the junction held 3 bases outside the gene matches. CDR3 length: 15 residues. Thyroid surgery had not been preceded by any treatment in any patient. These data originate in a study of metastatic and nonmetastatic thyroid tumors. On the study more broadly: Repertoires from malignant and benign thyroid patients were compared across blood and tumor or nodule tissue.

General study results and limits: As reported, TCR beta diversity in blood and tumor was significantly higher in malignant thyroid tumors than in benign nodules.

The chain couples TRBV6-1 to TRBJ2-7, with 10 bases identical to TRBD2. This clonotype originated in a female donor with papillary thyroid cancer or a benign thyroid nodule (not recorded which). Some clones in this sample may be carry-over from other donors' samples. Input material: blood. The CDR3 DNA reads as TGTGCCAGCAGTGAAGGGACTAGCGGCCTCTACGAGCAGTACTTC. It yields the protein CASSEGTSGLYEQYF.